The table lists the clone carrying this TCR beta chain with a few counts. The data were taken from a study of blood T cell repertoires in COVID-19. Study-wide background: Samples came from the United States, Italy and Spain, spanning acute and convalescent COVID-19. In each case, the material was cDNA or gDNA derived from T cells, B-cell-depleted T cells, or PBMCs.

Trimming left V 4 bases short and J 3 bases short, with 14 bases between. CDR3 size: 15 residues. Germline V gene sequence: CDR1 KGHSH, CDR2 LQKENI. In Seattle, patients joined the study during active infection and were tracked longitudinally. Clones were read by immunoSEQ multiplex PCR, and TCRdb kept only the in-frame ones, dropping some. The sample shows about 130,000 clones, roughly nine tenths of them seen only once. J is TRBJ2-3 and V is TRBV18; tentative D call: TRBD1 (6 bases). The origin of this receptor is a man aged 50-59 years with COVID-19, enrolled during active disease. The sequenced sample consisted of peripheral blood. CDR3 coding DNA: TGTGCCAGCTCACTAACAGGGTCGGGAACAGATACGCAGTATTTT. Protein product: CASSLTGSGTDTQYF.